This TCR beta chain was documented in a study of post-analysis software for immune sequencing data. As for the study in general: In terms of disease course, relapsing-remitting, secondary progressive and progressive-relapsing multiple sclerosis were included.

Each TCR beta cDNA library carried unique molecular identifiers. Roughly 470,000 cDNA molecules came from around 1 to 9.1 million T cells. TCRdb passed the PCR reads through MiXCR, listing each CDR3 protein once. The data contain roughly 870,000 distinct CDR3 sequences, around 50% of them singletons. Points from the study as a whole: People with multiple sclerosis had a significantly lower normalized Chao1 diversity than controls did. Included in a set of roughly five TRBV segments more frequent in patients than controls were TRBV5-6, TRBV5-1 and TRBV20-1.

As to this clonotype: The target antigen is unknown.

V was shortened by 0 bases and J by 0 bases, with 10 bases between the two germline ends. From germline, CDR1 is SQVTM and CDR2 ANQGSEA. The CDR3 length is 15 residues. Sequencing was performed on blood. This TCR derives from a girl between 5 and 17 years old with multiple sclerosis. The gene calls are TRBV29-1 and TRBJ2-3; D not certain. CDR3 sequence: CSVEDRTISTDTQYF. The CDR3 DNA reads TGCAGCGTTGAAGATAGGACCATTAGCACAGATACGCAGTATTTT.